This paragraph covers one T cell receptor (beta chain) sequence. Its antigen remains unidentified. This CDR3 spans 14 amino acids. V lost 5 bases and J lost 6, with 14 bases in between. Germline V gene lookup returns CDR1 SGHTA and CDR2 FQGNSA. This specimen belongs to a study of response to subunit inactivated influenza vaccine. MiXCR, run by TCRdb on the RT-PCR reads, gives a single entry per CDR3 protein. This table has under 550,000 distinct CDR3 sequences, 7.6% appearing once. Study observations and caveats: Authors suggested that a seasonal influenza vaccination recruits few new T cells each time.

The chain joins TRBV7-2 to TRBJ1-5, with D perhaps TRBD1 (5 bases). The TCR comes from a man between 50 and 69 years old who received an inactivated influenza vaccine. Source: PBMCs from blood, taken about 24 months after vaccination. CDR3 protein: CASSPDRFSQPQHF. The CDR3, as DNA: TGTGCCAGCAGCCCTGACAGATTCAGTCAGCCCCAGCATTTT.